One and the same sample provided the 15 T cell receptor beta chains below, sequenced in a study of cytomegalovirus exposure and HLA in healthy donors. A multiplex PCR was run with 60 Vbeta primers and 13 Jbeta primers. TCRdb keeps only in-frame clones here, not all; method: immunoSEQ multiplex PCR. In total, the table holds just over 80,000 clones. The sequencing sample was made of PBMCs. The receptors stem from a woman between 25 and 40 years old in good health and CMV-seronegative.

The chain recombines TRBV19 with TRBJ1-5; D gene unclear. The CDR3 covers 12 residues. V gave up 10 bases and J gave up 4 bases, with 11 bases separating them. Germline assignment: CDR1 LNHDA and CDR2 SQIVND (reference sequence). The DNA for the CDR3 is TGTGCCACTTCCACCGGGAATCAGCCCCAGCATTTT. Its translation: CATSTGNQPQHF.

The genes are TRBV29-1 and TRBJ2-1; TRBD2 agrees at 9 bases. V gave up 6 bases and J gave up 0 bases; unmatched junction bases: 6. CDR1 and CDR2 (germline): SQVTM, ANQGSEA. This CDR3 comprises 15 residues. The CDR3 protein is CSVGGSGSSYNEQFF. The CDR3 region has the DNA TGCAGCGTCGGGGGTAGCGGGAGCTCCTACAATGAGCAGTTCTTC.

The CDR3 DNA follows: TGTGCCAGCAGCCCGGGACAAACTAACTATGGCTACACCTTC. Residues: CASSPGQTNYGYTF. This chain connects TRBV7-9 to TRBJ1-2; D perhaps matches TRBD1 (6 bases). CDR1 is SEHNR and CDR2 is FQNEAQ in the germline V gene (reference sequence). The CDR3 sequence is 14 residues long. V lost 5 bases and J lost 0, with 10 bases in between.

The rearrangement joins TRBV19 to TRBJ1-1, with 8 nucleotides matching TRBD1. The germline CDR1 and CDR2 sequences are LNHDA and SQIVND (reference sequence). This CDR3 is 14 amino acids long. J was trimmed by 10 bases and V by 5 bases; bases with no gene match: 12. The CDR3 reads CASSPLDRERRAFF. CDR3 nucleotides: TGTGCCAGTAGTCCCCTGGACAGGGAAAGAAGAGCTTTCTTT.

The chain employs TRBV7-9 and TRBJ2-3, with D possibly being TRBD1 (6 bases). Germline V gene lookup returns CDR1 SEHNR and CDR2 FQNEAQ (reference sequence). This CDR3 has 17 amino acids. Trimming stripped 1 base from V and 2 bases from J, with 16 bases between. The CDR3: CASSLVLQGPLTDTQYF. CDR3 bases: TGTGCCAGCAGCTTAGTCCTACAGGGTCCCCTCACAGATACGCAGTATTTT.

V and J are TRBV20-1 and TRBJ2-5; D is possibly TRBD1 (5 bases). The tail of the sequence fits TRBJ2-7 better, so the J call may be wrong. The germline V gene encodes CDR1 DFQATT and CDR2 SNEGSKA (reference sequence). The CDR3 covers 10 residues. The CDR3 loop reads CSAGVIEQYF. The CDR3 coding sequence is TGCAGTGCAGGGGTAATCGAGCAGTACTTC.

The chain recombines TRBV29-1 with TRBJ2-1, with 10 bases lining up with TRBD2. The CDR3 sequence is 14 residues long. The junction had 8 bases not matched to a gene; V was cut back by 5 bases and J by 7 bases. Germline CDR1 reads SQVTM; CDR2 reads ANQGSEA. The CDR3 spells CSVLAGVTGNEQFF. The CDR3 region has the DNA TGCAGCGTTCTAGCGGGAGTGACTGGGAATGAGCAGTTCTTC.

The V call is TRBV6-6, the J call TRBJ1-1; no definite D call. This CDR3 has 12 amino acids. V was cut by 6 bases and J by 1 base, with 6 bases left in between. Germline V gene sequence: CDR1 MNHNY, CDR2 SVGAGI (reference sequence). In nucleotides, the CDR3 is TGTGCCAGCAGACCCGGGAACACTGAAGCTTTCTTT. This translates into CASRPGNTEAFF.

The chain is built from TRBV25-1 and TRBJ2-1, with D unclear. CDR3 length equals 11 residues. With 6 bases removed from V and 8 bases from J, the gap between germline ends came to 8 bases. CDR1 is MGHDK and CDR2 is SYGVNS in the germline V gene. The CDR3 coding sequence is TGTGCCAGCAGCGCGTTTGATGAGCAGTTCTTC. Translation gives CASSAFDEQFF.

As DNA, the CDR3 is TGTGCCAGCTCACCTGTGACAGGCGTAACCACTGAAGCTTTCTTT. Its protein is CASSPVTGVTTEAFF. The chain combines TRBV18 with TRBJ1-1; the D gene is possibly TRBD1 (6 bases). Germline assignment: CDR1 KGHSH and CDR2 LQKENI. The CDR3 length is 15 residues. The V end was cut by 3 bases, the J end by 4 bases, with 15 bases between.

The rearrangement links TRBV7-9 to TRBJ2-7, with 10 positions matching TRBD1. Trimming cost V 5 bases and J 4 bases; bases outside gene matches: 2. Per germline, CDR1 SEHNR and CDR2 FQNEAQ (reference sequence). The length of the CDR3 is 13 residues. CDR3 sequence (DNA): TGTGCCAGCAGCGTGGACAGGGGGTACGAGCAGTACTTC. It specifies CASSVDRGYEQYF.

The chain joins TRBV7-2 to TRBJ2-1; 7 nucleotides match TRBD2. The CDR3 totals 14 residues. The V and J ends lost 2 bases and 7 bases, in that order; junction bases with no gene match: 5. The germline V gene has CDR1 SGHTA and CDR2 FQGNSA. In nucleotides, the CDR3 is TGTGCCAGCAGCTTAACGGGAGGTGGTAATGAGCAGTTCTTC. Translation: CASSLTGGGNEQFF.

The chain joins TRBV4-1 to TRBJ2-2, with no clear D. Trimming removed 2 bases at V and 5 bases at J, with 3 bases between. Germline V CDR1 and CDR2: MGHRA, YSYEKL. There are 12 residues in the CDR3. CDR3 bases: TGCGCCAGCAGCCAATCTACCGGGGAGCTGTTTTTT. Protein sequence: CASSQSTGELFF.

This rearrangement joins TRBV10-1 to TRBJ2-3, with TRBD2 matching over 10 bases. The junction had 17 bases not matched to a gene; V was cut back by 6 bases and J by 2 bases. The CDR3 is 19 amino acids. CDR1 is WNHNN and CDR2 is SYGVQD in the germline V gene (reference sequence). CDR3 amino acids: CASRGRVAGGHAVTDTQYF. DNA of the CDR3: TGCGCCAGCAGAGGGAGGGTAGCGGGGGGTCACGCTGTCACAGATACGCAGTATTTT.

V is TRBV7-9 and J is TRBJ1-5; 7 positions agree with TRBD1. With 3 bases clipped from V and 1 base from J, the junction kept 0 bases outside the gene matches. This CDR3 region has 14 residues. Germline V gene lookup returns CDR1 SEHNR and CDR2 FQNEAQ (reference sequence). The CDR3 sequence is CASSLGQSNQPQHF. The DNA for the CDR3 is TGTGCCAGCAGCTTGGGACAGAGCAATCAGCCCCAGCATTTT.